Detailed here is one T cell receptor (beta chain). Its antigen remains unidentified. The record has no base qualities; no much larger clone is one base away. In Seattle, one collaborating source enrolled patients while the infection was active and tracked those patients longitudinally over the course of disease. The collaborating institutions used their own protocols to collect whole blood in K2EDTA tubes. For TCRbeta analysis, collaborators shipped samples as frozen whole blood, isolated PBMCs, or DNA extracted from either of those sample types. The immunoSEQ Assay, a bias-controlled multiplex PCR, was used to amplify TCRbeta CDR3 regions from genomic DNA. The source study handled its data this way. The number of nucleated cells in each sample was estimated from the amplification of reference gene primers within the assay. To quantify the absolute abundance of each unique TCRbeta CDR3 rearrangement, sequence reads were collapsed and filtered. For each sample, productive Simpson clonality was calculated as the square root of Simpson's diversity index across productive rearrangements. Sourced from immuneACCESS, this table was stored by TCRdb with only in-frame sequences that have V and J called. A share of the clones is absent; for the studies checked, an unresolved V gene accounts for under half, and the remainder has no known explanation. That table gives V, J and clone size, and the DNA gave D and trimming. In all, the sample holds about 28,000 clones, and approximately 86% of those were seen once. In total, the top ten clones hold 7.9% of the sample.

This entry comes from a study of blood T cell repertoires in COVID-19 (dated by TCRdb to about 2020). Regarding the complete study: Collaborator samples came from the United States, Italy and Spain and covered acute and convalescent phases of COVID-19. The material from the prospective study consisted of cDNA or gDNA derived from T cells, B-cell-depleted T cells, or PBMCs. The dataset comprised deeply sampled blood TCRbeta repertoires from subjects exposed to, actively infected with, or recovered from COVID-19. The repertoires were released in a freely available public database meant as a resource for research on the immune response to SARS-CoV-2. The samples were drawn from two sources: the first 160 participants of the ongoing ImmuneRACE study, and 1,254 subjects contributed by 6 global collaborators. A de-identified subject ID, COVID-19 status, age in years and sex were almost always included in the sample metadata. Where available, HLA class I and class II types were obtained from metadata supplied by the sample provider rather than from assay-based typing.

Relative to germline, V is missing 5 bases and J is missing 0 bases, with 15 bases of the junction outside any gene match. The CDR3 runs 20 amino acids, cysteine and phenylalanine included. Only the CDR3 region is kept as DNA, spanning 60 bases read in frame from base 1. Per the germline V gene, MDHEN is the CDR1 and SYDVKM is the CDR2. Results the study describes overall, beyond this receptor: How much clinical and demographic metadata was included differed by source and by participant, and the metadata was provided uncurated.

Recombination connected TRBV28 to TRBJ2-6; 8 middle bases align to TRBD1. This receptor was taken from a man in his sixties with COVID-19, enrolled during active disease. Material: peripheral blood. The CDR3 in this case is CASSPLDGQGLISGANVLTF. The DNA is TGTGCCAGCAGTCCCCTCGACGGACAGGGCCTTATCTCTGGGGCCAACGTCCTGACTTTC.